The 3 T cell receptor beta chains presented below share a single source sample, sequenced in a study of T cells after yellow fever vaccination. MiXCR, applied by TCRdb to the 5' RACE reads, yields one record per CDR3 protein. The sample includes some 670,000 distinct CDR3 sequences, 9% to 15% of them seen just once. This specimen was PBMCs, taken on the day of the yellow fever booster vaccination. These receptors were obtained from a man aged 30 to 39 who received the YFV17D yellow fever vaccine.

This clonotype was observed at least ten times. The chain has TRBV7-9 and TRBJ1-5, with D possibly being TRBD1 (5 bases). The germline CDR1 and CDR2 sequences are SEHNR and FQNEAQ (reference sequence). Trimming left V 4 bases short and J 4 bases short, with 20 bases between. The CDR3 is 17 residues long. CDR3 DNA: TGTGCCAGCAGCTCGACCCGGGACGGCCGTGGAAATCAGCCCCAGCATTTT. It encodes CASSSTRDGRGNQPQHF.

The V and J genes are TRBV7-2 and TRBJ1-2, with 7 positions matching TRBD1. Losses at the gene ends were 6 bases for V and 8 bases for J; bases not matched to a gene: 12. CDR3 length: 14 residues. Germline V gene data show CDR1 as SGHTA and CDR2 as FQGNSA. Written as DNA, the CDR3 is TGTGCCAGCAGGGAGGCAATACCGACAGGGGGCTACACCTTC. This translates into CASREAIPTGGYTF.

This clonotype showed up just a few times. The chain joins TRBV12-3 or TRBV12-4 to TRBJ2-7; TRBD1 aligns across 10 bases. With V trimmed by 5 bases and J by 5 bases, 9 bases remained unmatched. The CDR3 spans 15 residues. The CDR3 sequence: CASSLRDRGRDEQYF. CDR3 sequence (DNA): TGTGCCAGCAGTCTGAGGGACAGGGGTCGAGACGAGCAGTACTTC.